Here is one TCR beta chain with its context. The target antigen is unknown. This record comes from a study of long-term antiretroviral therapy in people with HIV. Notes on the study in general: CDR3 length ranges were narrower in HIV repertoires than in controls. Increased diversity was seen after ART, yet it remained lower than in transplant donor controls. Blood sampling spanned 2004 to 2017, possibly under older ART regimens.

The CDR3 consists of 15 residues. CDR1 SGHTA and CDR2 FQGNSA come from the germline V gene. The ends lost 1 base at V and 14 bases at J; junction bases unmatched: 10. Sequencing used immunoSEQ v3.0 at survey level. The data were produced by immunoSEQ multiplex PCR, yet TCRdb's version contains in-frame clones alone and is incomplete. The sample yields roughly 16,000 clones, around 88% seen once. Sequencing used unsorted PBMCs, obtained around 2.3 years before starting antiretroviral therapy. The receptor comes from a woman aged 25 to 45 with HIV. The genes are TRBV7-2 and TRBJ1-4; 10 bases match TRBD1. CDR3 DNA: TGTGCCAGCAGCTTAGACCGGGGACAGGGGAGGGGTCTGTTTTTT. Encoded protein: CASSLDRGQGRGLFF.